The 31 T cell receptor beta chains given below trace back to one sample, sequenced in a study of blood T cell repertoires in COVID-19. Only in-frame clones appear in the TCRdb table, and some are missing; sequencing was by immunoSEQ multiplex PCR. The sample holds more than 300,000 clones, nearly 90% seen once. Input material: PBMCs or T cells enriched from blood (not recorded which). The source of these receptors is a woman under 40 who had recovered from COVID-19.

In this sample, this clone turned up once. The rearrangement links TRBV10-3 to TRBJ2-7, with 7 positions matching TRBD2. CDR3 length equals 15 residues. CDR1 is ENHRY, CDR2 SYGVKD, per germline. The ends lost 6 bases at V and 7 bases at J; junction bases unmatched: 15. CDR3 DNA sequence: TGTGCCATCAGCGGAAGACTAGCCCCTGTGGGGGAGCAGTACTTC. This gives the protein CAISGRLAPVGEQYF.

The CDR3 sequence: CASSYDRSGANDEQYF. The CDR3 DNA reads TGTGCCAGCAGTTACGACAGGTCCGGAGCAAATGACGAGCAGTACTTC. The chain couples TRBV27 to TRBJ2-7; D might be TRBD1 (6 bases). Trimming removed 4 bases at V and 5 bases at J, with 21 bases between. The CDR3 has 16 residues. The V gene's germline CDR1 is MNHEY and CDR2 SMNVEV (reference sequence).

This clone was counted a few times. The chain uses TRBV27 and TRBJ2-7, with D perhaps matching TRBD1 (6 bases). Trimming stripped 6 bases from V and 3 bases from J, with 15 bases between. The CDR3 runs to 14 residues. Germline CDR1 and CDR2: MNHEY and SMNVEV (reference sequence). CDR3 DNA sequence: TGTGCCAGCAGCCCAGCTGGACAGCACTACGAGCAGTACTTC. Encoded protein: CASSPAGQHYEQYF.

The chain couples TRBV18 to TRBJ2-6, with D possibly being TRBD2 (5 bases). Looked up from germline, CDR1 is KGHSH and CDR2 is LQKENI. Trimming left V 2 bases short and J 0 bases short, with 14 bases between. CDR3 length: 18 residues. CDR3 coding DNA: TGTGCCAGCTCACCAACACGGGGTTCAGTCTCTGGGGCCAACGTCCTGACTTTC. Protein product: CASSPTRGSVSGANVLTF.

This clone showed up just once. The chain recombines TRBV21-1 with TRBJ1-3; the DNA was not compared with TRBD1, the D call given in the table. TRBV21-1 is a known pseudogene. The CDR3 sequence is 17 residues long. The CDR3 loop reads CASIKGTAGCSGNTIYF. In DNA form, the CDR3 reads TGTGCCAGCATCAAAGGGACAGCCGGTTGCTCTGGAAACACCATATATTTT.

The rearrangement uses TRBV19 and TRBJ2-6; 7 bases line up with TRBD1. The length of the CDR3 is 16 residues. V trimming: 4 bases; J trimming: 2 bases; junction bases outside the gene matches: 5. Germline V gene lookup returns CDR1 LNHDA and CDR2 SQIVND (reference sequence). CDR3 coding DNA: TGTGCCAGTAGTAGATACGACAGGGCTGGGGCCAACGTCCTGACTTTC. It encodes CASSRYDRAGANVLTF.

This clone was detected once. The rearrangement joins TRBV7-9 to TRBJ2-7, with 8 nucleotides matching TRBD2. The germline V gene encodes CDR1 SEHNR and CDR2 FQNEAQ (reference sequence). The V segment lost 8 bases and the J segment 6 bases; nucleotides outside the gene matches: 15. This CDR3 is 15 amino acids long. The CDR3: CASQGSVAGRGEQYF. CDR3 DNA sequence: TGTGCCAGCCAGGGTTCGGTAGCGGGGAGGGGCGAGCAGTACTTC.

The table lists this clone with a count of one. The chain has TRBV18 and TRBJ2-1; maybe TRBD2 (6 bases). Germline values: CDR1 KGHSH, CDR2 LQKENI. The V gene lost 6 bases and the J gene lost 2 bases, with 11 bases spanning the gap. The CDR3 consists of 14 residues. The CDR3 protein is CASSGGSTYNEQFF. The CDR3 DNA is TGTGCCAGCTCTGGGGGGAGTACCTACAATGAGCAGTTCTTC.

CDR3 nucleotide sequence: TGTGCCAGCAGCCAGGGTTACGGCAGGCCCTACGAGCAGTACTTC. This sequence encodes CASSQGYGRPYEQYF. The V gene is TRBV3-1 (or the pseudogene TRBV3-2), the J gene TRBJ2-7; no reliable D call. Deletions cut 3 bases from V and 2 bases from J, with 14 bases between. The CDR3 contains 15 residues. Per the germline V gene, CDR1 is LGHDT and CDR2 is YNNKEL (reference sequence).

The gene calls are TRBV7-9 and TRBJ1-1; 7 bases align to TRBD1. Germline assignment: CDR1 SEHNR and CDR2 FQNEAQ (reference sequence). The ends lost 5 bases at V and 0 bases at J; junction bases unmatched: 6. The CDR3 is 15 residues long. CDR3 sequence: CASSHHTGVNTEAFF. In nucleotides, the CDR3 is TGTGCCAGCAGCCATCATACAGGGGTGAACACTGAAGCTTTCTTT. The full variable domain, in which reference TRBV7-9 and TRBJ1-1 provide the parts outside the CDR3, is DTGVSQNPRHKITKRGQNVTFRCDPISEHNRLYWYRQTLGQGPEFLTYFQNEAQLEKSRLLSDRFSAERPKGSFSTLEIQRTEQGDSAMYLCASSHHTGVNTEAFFGQGTRLTVV.

The gene calls are TRBV11-2 and TRBJ2-7; 7 positions agree with TRBD1. The germline V gene has CDR1 SGHAT and CDR2 FQNNGV. The CDR3 totals 15 residues. V trimming: 4 bases; J trimming: 4 bases; junction bases outside the gene matches: 10. This chain's CDR3 is CASSSPGQRLYEQYF. CDR3 DNA: TGTGCCAGCAGCTCTCCGGGACAGAGATTATACGAGCAGTACTTC.

The rearrangement uses TRBV7-8 and TRBJ2-3; 10 positions match TRBD2. The CDR3 spans 19 residues. J gave up 6 bases and V 2 bases, and 17 bases lay outside the gene matches. The V gene's germline CDR1 is SGHVS and CDR2 FQNEAQ. The CDR3 loop reads CASSLRRLPSGSISDTQYF. The DNA of the CDR3 is TGTGCCAGCAGCTTACGGCGACTCCCTAGCGGGAGTATCTCGGATACGCAGTATTTT.

The chain employs TRBV18 and TRBJ1-3; no reliable D call. V lost 1 base, J lost 4 bases, and 11 bases lay in between. The CDR3 is 15 residues long. Germline CDR1 KGHSH, CDR2 LQKENI. CDR3 sequence reads: CASSPQGEQGNTIYF. CDR3 nucleotides: TGTGCCAGCTCACCACAGGGAGAACAGGGAAACACCATATATTTT.

V usage is TRBV11-2 and J usage is TRBJ2-7, with TRBD2 matching 8 bases. The CDR3 runs 14 residues. Germline V gene data show CDR1 as SGHAT and CDR2 as FQNNGV. V lost 6 bases to trimming and J lost 3 bases; unmatched junction nucleotides: 7. CDR3 residues: CASSRSGRFYEQYF. The CDR3 DNA reads as TGTGCCAGCAGTCGCAGCGGGAGATTCTACGAGCAGTACTTC.

CDR3 protein: CSALRSVFF. CDR3 coding DNA: TGCTCCGCGTTGAGGAGCGTGTTTTTT. The chain joins TRBV1 to TRBJ1-4. TRBV1 is designated a pseudogene. This CDR3 spans 9 amino acids.

This chain joins TRBV6-5 and TRBJ2-1; 8 nucleotides match TRBD2. The ends lost 7 bases at V and 3 bases at J; junction bases unmatched: 5. The CDR3 length is 14 residues. From germline, CDR1 is MNHEY and CDR2 SVGAGI. The CDR3 sequence: CASTTSGDYNEQFF. In DNA form, the CDR3 reads TGTGCCAGCACAACTAGCGGAGACTACAATGAGCAGTTCTTC.

This chain joins TRBV6-5 and TRBJ2-1, with D tentatively TRBD2 (5 bases). This CDR3 region has 16 residues. Germline V gives CDR1 MNHEY, CDR2 SVGAGI. Deletions cut 4 bases from V and 5 bases from J, with 18 bases between. In nucleotides, the CDR3 is TGTGCCAGCAGTTCCCGGGGAGCACTAGGTAACAATGAGCAGTTCTTC. Its translation is CASSSRGALGNNEQFF.

The gene calls are TRBV11-1 and TRBJ2-1; 8 bases agree with TRBD2. The CDR3 extends over 15 amino acids. Germline lookup yields CDR1 SGHAT and CDR2 FQDESV (reference sequence). V lost 4 bases and J lost 15; bases outside the gene matches: 17. The CDR3 DNA reads as TGTGCCAGCAGCTCAACACCTCGAGGGGGACTAGAAGCGTTCTTC. It is translated as CASSSTPRGGLEAFF.

V usage is TRBV19 and J usage is TRBJ1-5; D is undetermined. The length of the CDR3 is 16 residues. V was pared by 7 bases and J by 9 bases, with 25 bases between. Germline CDR1 LNHDA, CDR2 SQIVND (reference sequence). CDR3 protein: CASTPGGGPTVRPQHF. Written as DNA, the CDR3 is TGTGCCAGTACCCCAGGAGGCGGACCGACGGTGAGGCCCCAGCATTTT.

The chain employs TRBV7-9 and TRBJ2-2; TRBD2 is a possible D gene (5 bases). V was trimmed by 2 bases and J by 5 bases, leaving 24 bases between them. This CDR3 comprises 19 residues. Germline CDR1 reads SEHNR; CDR2 reads FQNEAQ (reference sequence). CDR3 in DNA: TGTGCCAGCAGCTTAATTTCATCGGGATCCGGGCGAGGGACCGGGGAGCTGTTTTTT. Its translation is CASSLISSGSGRGTGELFF.

The CDR3 sequence is CAISESVAGATDYEQYF. The DNA of the CDR3 is TGTGCCATCAGTGAGAGCGTAGCGGGAGCGACGGACTACGAGCAGTACTTC. The chain employs TRBV10-3 and TRBJ2-7, with 9 bases fitting TRBD2. V gave up 2 bases and J gave up 3 bases; unmatched junction bases: 11. This CDR3 has 17 amino acids. Per the germline V gene, CDR1 is ENHRY and CDR2 is SYGVKD.

This clone was recorded a few times. The chain employs TRBV29-1 and TRBJ2-1; D remains unclear. Germline-derived CDR1 and CDR2 are SQVTM and ANQGSEA. V was pared by 3 bases and J by 0 bases, with 9 bases between. CDR3 length: 14 amino acids. CDR3 residues: CSVDPKSSYNEQFF. The CDR3 DNA is TGCAGCGTTGACCCTAAAAGCTCCTACAATGAGCAGTTCTTC.

As concerns this clone: Other DNA sequences within the sample encode an identical CDR3. The chain employs TRBV7-6 and TRBJ2-2; tentatively, D is TRBD2 (5 bases). From germline, CDR1 is SGHVS and CDR2 FNYEAQ. This CDR3 comprises 17 residues. The V gene lost 5 bases and the J gene lost 6 bases, with 22 bases spanning the gap. The CDR3 DNA reads TGTGCCAGCAGCCGACAACCGGGCGTGATCGGGGCCGGGGAGCTGTTTTTT. It encodes CASSRQPGVIGAGELFF.

The CDR3 nucleotides are TGTGCCAGCAGTGATGTGCGGGGGAGCAATCAGCCCCAGCATTTT. Its translation: CASSDVRGSNQPQHF. The V and J genes are TRBV2 and TRBJ1-5; D possibly corresponds to TRBD1 (5 bases). Looked up from germline, CDR1 is SNHLY and CDR2 is FYNNEI. There are 15 residues in the CDR3. V was trimmed by 3 bases and J by 1 base, leaving 10 bases between them.

The rearrangement links TRBV18 to TRBJ1-5; 8 bases match TRBD1. Germline assignment: CDR1 KGHSH and CDR2 LQKENI. The J segment lost 3 bases and the V segment lost 4 bases, leaving 5 bases of the junction unmatched. The CDR3 covers 15 residues. CDR3 coding DNA: TGTGCCAGCTCACGATCAGGGGGCCCCAATCAGCCCCAGCATTTT. Translating it yields CASSRSGGPNQPQHF.

The chain has TRBV27 and TRBJ2-7, with TRBD2 matching over 13 bases. CDR3 size: 15 residues. With 2 bases clipped from V and 2 bases from J, the junction kept 0 bases outside the gene matches. The germline V gene has CDR1 MNHEY and CDR2 SMNVEV (reference sequence). The CDR3: CASSLGTSGTYEQYF. The CDR3 bases are TGTGCCAGCAGTTTAGGGACTAGCGGGACCTACGAGCAGTACTTC.

The chain links TRBV11-2 to TRBJ1-2; D remains unclear. V was cut by 2 bases and J by 2 bases, with 15 bases left in between. CDR3 length: 16 amino acids. CDR1 SGHAT and CDR2 FQNNGV come from the germline V gene. The CDR3 sequence: CASSLITDRSNYGYTF. Here the CDR3 DNA reads TGTGCCAGCAGCTTAATAACCGATAGATCCAACTATGGCTACACCTTC.

The chain employs TRBV10-3 and TRBJ2-1; TRBD2 matches 10 bases. This CDR3 is built from 15 residues. The germline V gene has CDR1 ENHRY and CDR2 SYGVKD. V shed 4 bases and J 7 bases; nucleotides not matched to a gene: 7. DNA for the CDR3: TGTGCCATCAGTGGGACTAGCGGAGATGGGAATGAGCAGTTCTTC. Protein: CAISGTSGDGNEQFF.

This clone was seen only a few times. The gene calls are TRBV18 and TRBJ1-6; D perhaps matches TRBD1 (5 bases). The germline V gene encodes CDR1 KGHSH and CDR2 LQKENI. This CDR3 is 14 amino acids long. V shed 2 bases and J shed 5 bases, with 7 bases lying between them. This CDR3 reads CASSPARDNSPLHF. The CDR3 DNA reads as TGTGCCAGCTCACCAGCCAGGGATAATTCACCCCTCCACTTT. The whole variable domain, remainder taken from reference TRBV18 and TRBJ1-6, is NAGVMQNPRHLVRRRGQEARLRCSPMKGHSHVYWYRQLPEEGLKFMVYLQKENIIDESGMPKERFSAEFPKEGPSILRIQQVVRGDSAAYFCASSPARDNSPLHFGNGTRLTVT.

The chain links TRBV6-4 to TRBJ2-5, with D hard to call. There are 14 residues in the CDR3. Germline CDR1 reads MRHNA; CDR2 reads SNTAGT. The V and J ends lost 6 bases and 1 base respectively, with 12 bases between them. This CDR3 reads CASRTRQRQETQYF. The CDR3 bases are TGTGCCAGCAGGACGCGACAACGCCAAGAGACCCAGTACTTC.

The CDR3 loop reads CASRTTVKNDYGYTF. CDR3 sequence (DNA): TGTGCCAGCAGAACGACAGTAAAAAACGACTATGGCTACACCTTC. The V call is TRBV28, the J call TRBJ1-2; D may be TRBD1 (5 bases). Germline CDR1 and CDR2: MDHEN and SYDVKM. V dropped 6 bases and J dropped 3 bases, with 17 bases sitting between them. This CDR3 has 15 amino acids.